The 9 T cell receptor beta chains listed next were all sequenced from one sample in a study of CD8 T cells in Susac syndrome. Random hexamers were used to reverse transcribe an amount of roughly 0.45 to 1 ug RNA. TCRdb analysed the immunoSEQ multiplex PCR reads with MiXCR anew, one entry per CDR3 protein. The sample lists approximately 170,000 distinct CDR3 sequences, less than 95% seen once, with approximately 0.094% in the top ten. The material sequenced was CD4+ T cells from PBMCs. Source of these receptors: a human donor with multiple sclerosis.

The rearrangement joins TRBV10-3 to TRBJ1-1; D not certain. The germline V and J ends were trimmed by 0 bases and 2 bases, with 13 bases remaining between them. Germline CDR1 reads ENHRY; CDR2 reads SYGVKD. The CDR3 consists of 16 residues. The CDR3 protein is CAISESRSHPNTEAFF. CDR3 DNA: TGTGCCATCAGTGAGTCGAGGAGCCACCCCAACACTGAAGCTTTCTTT.

The genes are TRBV5-1 and TRBJ2-7; TRBD2 aligns across 9 bases. CDR1 is SGHRS and CDR2 is YFSETQ in the germline V gene. V dropped 8 bases and J dropped 4; count of bases not matched to a gene: 13. CDR3 length equals 15 residues. CDR3 bases: TGCGCCAGTCAATTAATAGCGGGAGCGGTTTACGAGCAGTACTTC. Protein: CASQLIAGAVYEQYF.

The gene calls are TRBV7-8 and TRBJ2-1, with D perhaps being TRBD1 or TRBD2 (6 bases each). The germline V gene encodes CDR1 SGHVS and CDR2 FQNEAQ. The CDR3 has 16 residues. Trimming pared 3 bases from V and 4 bases from J, leaving 16 bases between. The CDR3 coding sequence is TGTGCCAGCAGCTTGCTAGCGCAAAGGGGGTACAATGAGCAGTTCTTC. Amino acids: CASSLLAQRGYNEQFF.

Points on this clonotype: Mismatch with germline at one junction end may stem from a read error. The rearrangement joins TRBV27 to TRBJ2-2; the D gene is possibly TRBD2 (7 bases). CDR1 and CDR2 from the germline V gene are MNHEY and SMNVEV (reference sequence). CDR3 length: 11 residues. The DNA for the CDR3 is TGTGCCAGCAGAGGACGGGGGGCGCTGTTTTTT. Its protein is CASRGRGALFF.

The genes are TRBV20-1 and TRBJ2-7; 7 bases fit TRBD1. From germline, CDR1 is DFQATT and CDR2 SNEGSKA (reference sequence). V trimming: 6 bases; J trimming: 3 bases; junction bases outside the gene matches: 11. The CDR3 is made up of 14 amino acids. For the CDR3, the DNA is TGCAGTGCAGGGAGACAGGGTGGGGGCTACGAGCAGTACTTC. Protein: CSAGRQGGGYEQYF.

This sequence joins TRBV10-3 and TRBJ2-5, with TRBD2 as a possible D gene (5 bases). In germline, CDR1 is ENHRY, CDR2 SYGVKD. V was cut by 11 bases and J by 2 bases, with 15 bases left in between. The CDR3 is made up of 13 amino acids. The CDR3 protein is CAHAPGLQETQYF. CDR3 bases: TGTGCCCACGCACCGGGGTTACAAGAGACCCAGTACTTC.

This clonotype was seen a single time. The chain recombines TRBV3-1 with TRBJ2-5; no firm D call. Germline V gene data show CDR1 as LGHDT and CDR2 as YNNKEL (reference sequence). This CDR3 is 16 amino acids long. The ends were cut back, 4 bases at V and 2 bases at J, with 17 bases in the middle. The CDR3 nucleotides are TGTGCCAGCAGCCCGACCCTTTCAGCGTGGCAAGAGACCCAGTACTTC. Translated, it gives CASSPTLSAWQETQYF.

The rearrangement links TRBV18 to TRBJ2-4; D uncertain. The CDR3 is made up of 15 amino acids. Germline V gene data show CDR1 as KGHSH and CDR2 as LQKENI. Trimming stripped 6 bases from V and 2 bases from J, with 14 bases between. The CDR3 loop is CASSLTTGSKNIQYF. The CDR3 DNA follows: TGTGCCAGCTCCCTGACGACGGGCTCCAAAAACATTCAGTACTTC.

This rearrangement joins TRBV5-1 to TRBJ1-3; no clear D. Germline CDR1 and CDR2: SGHRS and YFSETQ. Trimming took off 2 bases at V and 4 bases at J, with 10 bases between the two ends. The CDR3 is 14 residues long. Here the CDR3 reads CASSFGNQGNTIYF. In DNA, the CDR3 is TGCGCCAGCAGCTTTGGGAACCAAGGAAACACCATATATTTT. The variable domain in full, with the rest retrieved from reference TRBV5-1 and TRBJ1-3, is KAGVTQTPRYLIKTRGQQVTLSCSPISGHRSVSWYQQTPGQGLQFLFEYFSETQRNKGNFPGRFSGRQFSNSRSEMNVSTLELGDSALYLCASSFGNQGNTIYFGEGSWLTVV.